This T cell receptor (beta chain) was profiled in a study of T cells in women clearing cervical HPV infection. Turning to the study itself: Control women cleared a single incident HPV16 infection within 12 months. Case blood was drawn a median approximately 150 days after lesion detection.

This table comes from immunoSEQ multiplex PCR, and its TCRdb copy is limited to in-frame clones, with some not included. The sample table includes 20,000 to 25,000 clones. This clonotype originated in a woman aged 18-70 years with a cervical HPV16 infection that either progressed to CIN3+ or cleared (not recorded which). Sequencing was done on a sample of blood buffy coat.

CDR3 residues: CASSSPNTDTQYF. The DNA read from the CDR3 is TGTGCCAGCAGCTCCCCAAATACAGATACG. V and J are TRBV7-9 and TRBJ2-3; D call uncertain. Sequencing ends 3 residues short of the CDR3 end; the germline J gene provides the rest. The CDR3 has 13 residues. Germline lookup yields CDR1 SEHNR and CDR2 FQNEAQ (reference sequence). The germline V and J ends were trimmed by 4 bases and 3 bases, with 8 bases remaining between them.